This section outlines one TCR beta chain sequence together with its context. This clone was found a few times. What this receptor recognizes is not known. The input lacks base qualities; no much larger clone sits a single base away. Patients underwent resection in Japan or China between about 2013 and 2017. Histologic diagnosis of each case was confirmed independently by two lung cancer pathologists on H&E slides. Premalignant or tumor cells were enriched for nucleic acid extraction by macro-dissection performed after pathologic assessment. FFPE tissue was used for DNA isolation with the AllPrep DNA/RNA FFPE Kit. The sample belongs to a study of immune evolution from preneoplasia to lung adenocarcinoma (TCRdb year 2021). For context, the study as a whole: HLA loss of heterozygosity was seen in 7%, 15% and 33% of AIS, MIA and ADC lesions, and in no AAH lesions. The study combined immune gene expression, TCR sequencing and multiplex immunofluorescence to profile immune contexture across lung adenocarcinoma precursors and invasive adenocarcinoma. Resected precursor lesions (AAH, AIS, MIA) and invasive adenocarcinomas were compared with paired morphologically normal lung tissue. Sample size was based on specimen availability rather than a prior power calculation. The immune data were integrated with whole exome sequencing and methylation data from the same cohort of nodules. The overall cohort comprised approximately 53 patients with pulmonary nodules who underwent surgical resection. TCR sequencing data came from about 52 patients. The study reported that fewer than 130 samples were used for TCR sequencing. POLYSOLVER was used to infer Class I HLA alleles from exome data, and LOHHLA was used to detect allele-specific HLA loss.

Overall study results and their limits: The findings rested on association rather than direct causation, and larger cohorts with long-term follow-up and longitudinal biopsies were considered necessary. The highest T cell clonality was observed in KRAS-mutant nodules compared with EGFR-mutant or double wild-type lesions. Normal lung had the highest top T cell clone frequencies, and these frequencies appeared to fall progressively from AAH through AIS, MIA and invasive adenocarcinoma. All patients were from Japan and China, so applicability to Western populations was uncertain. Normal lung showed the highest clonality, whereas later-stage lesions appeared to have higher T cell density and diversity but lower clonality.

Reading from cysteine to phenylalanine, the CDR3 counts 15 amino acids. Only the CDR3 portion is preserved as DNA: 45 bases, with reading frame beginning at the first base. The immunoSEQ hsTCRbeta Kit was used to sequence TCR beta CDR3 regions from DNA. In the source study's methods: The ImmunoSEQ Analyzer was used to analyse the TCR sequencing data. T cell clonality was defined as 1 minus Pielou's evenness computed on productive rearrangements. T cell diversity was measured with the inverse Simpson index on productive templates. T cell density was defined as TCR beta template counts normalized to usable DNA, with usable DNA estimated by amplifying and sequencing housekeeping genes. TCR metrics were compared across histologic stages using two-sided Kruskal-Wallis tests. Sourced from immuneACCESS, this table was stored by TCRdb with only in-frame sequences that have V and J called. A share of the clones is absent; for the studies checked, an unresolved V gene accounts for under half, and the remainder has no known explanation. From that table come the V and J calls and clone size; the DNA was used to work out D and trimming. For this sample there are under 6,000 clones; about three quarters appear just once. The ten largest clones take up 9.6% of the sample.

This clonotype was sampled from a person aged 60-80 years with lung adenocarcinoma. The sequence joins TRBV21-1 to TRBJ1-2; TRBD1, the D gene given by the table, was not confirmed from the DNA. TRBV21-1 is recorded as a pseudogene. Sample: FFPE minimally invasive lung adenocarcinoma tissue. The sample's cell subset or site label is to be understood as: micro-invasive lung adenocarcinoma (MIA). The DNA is TGTGCCAGCAGGCCTAGTGAAGGGGGAAACTATGGCTACACCTTC. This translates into CASRPSEGGNYGYTF.